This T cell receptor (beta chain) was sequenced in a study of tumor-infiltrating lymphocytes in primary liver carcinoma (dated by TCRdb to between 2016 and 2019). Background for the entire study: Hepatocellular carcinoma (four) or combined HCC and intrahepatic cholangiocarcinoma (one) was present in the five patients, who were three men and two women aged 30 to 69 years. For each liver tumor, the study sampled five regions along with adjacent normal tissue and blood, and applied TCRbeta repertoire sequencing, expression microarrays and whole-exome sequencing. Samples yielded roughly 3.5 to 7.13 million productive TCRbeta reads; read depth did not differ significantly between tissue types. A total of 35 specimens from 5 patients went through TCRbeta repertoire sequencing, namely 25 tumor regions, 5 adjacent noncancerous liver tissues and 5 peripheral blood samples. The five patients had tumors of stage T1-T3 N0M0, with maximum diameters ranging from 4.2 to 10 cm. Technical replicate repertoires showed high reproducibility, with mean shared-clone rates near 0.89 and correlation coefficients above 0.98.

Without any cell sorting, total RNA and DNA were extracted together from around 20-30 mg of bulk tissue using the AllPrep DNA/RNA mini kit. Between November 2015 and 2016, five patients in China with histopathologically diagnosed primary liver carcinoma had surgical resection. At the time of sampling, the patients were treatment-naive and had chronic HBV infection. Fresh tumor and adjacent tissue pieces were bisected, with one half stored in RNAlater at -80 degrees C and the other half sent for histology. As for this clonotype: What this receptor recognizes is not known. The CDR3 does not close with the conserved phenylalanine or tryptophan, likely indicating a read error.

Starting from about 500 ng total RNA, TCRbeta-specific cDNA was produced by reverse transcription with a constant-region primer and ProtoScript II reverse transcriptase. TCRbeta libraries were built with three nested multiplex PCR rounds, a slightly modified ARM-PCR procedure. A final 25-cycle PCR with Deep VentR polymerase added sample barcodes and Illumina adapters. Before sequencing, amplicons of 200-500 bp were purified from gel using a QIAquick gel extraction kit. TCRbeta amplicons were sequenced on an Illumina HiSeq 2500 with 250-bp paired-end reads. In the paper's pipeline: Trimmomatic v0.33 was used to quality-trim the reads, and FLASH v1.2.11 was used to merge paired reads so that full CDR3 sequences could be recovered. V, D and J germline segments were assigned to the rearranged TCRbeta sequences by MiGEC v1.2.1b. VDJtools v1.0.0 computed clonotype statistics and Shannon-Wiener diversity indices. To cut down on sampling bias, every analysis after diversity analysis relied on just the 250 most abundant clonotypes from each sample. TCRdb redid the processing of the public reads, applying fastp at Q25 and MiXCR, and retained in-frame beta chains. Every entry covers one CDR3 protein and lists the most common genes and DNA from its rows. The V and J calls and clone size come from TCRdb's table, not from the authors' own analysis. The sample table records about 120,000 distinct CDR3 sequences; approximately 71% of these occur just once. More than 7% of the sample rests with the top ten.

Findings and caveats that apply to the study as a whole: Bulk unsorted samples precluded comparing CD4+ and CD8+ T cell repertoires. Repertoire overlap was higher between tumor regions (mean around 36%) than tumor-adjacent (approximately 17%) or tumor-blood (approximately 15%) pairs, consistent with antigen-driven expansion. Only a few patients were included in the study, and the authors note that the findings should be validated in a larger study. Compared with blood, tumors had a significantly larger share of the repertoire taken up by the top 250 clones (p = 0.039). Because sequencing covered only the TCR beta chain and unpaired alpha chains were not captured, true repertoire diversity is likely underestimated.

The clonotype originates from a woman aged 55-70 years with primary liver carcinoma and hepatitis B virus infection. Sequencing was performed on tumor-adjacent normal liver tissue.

The DNA sequence follows: TGTGCCAGCAGCCTAGTTCAGGGTCAAGAGACCCAGTACTCC. This sequence encodes CASSLVQGQETQYS. The rearrangement combines TRBV6-6 with TRBJ2-5; tentative D gene TRBD1, with 5 bases matching. V and J lose 6 bases and 2 bases, and a span of 13 bases separates them. CDR1 and CDR2, per the germline V gene (reference sequence), are MNHNY and SVGAGI. The CDR3 length equals 14 residues, ends included. The CDR3 DNA has 42 bases and is translated from base 1.